This is a list of T cell receptor beta chains from one sample in a study of CD8 T cells in ankylosing spondylitis. MiXCR was run by TCRdb on the 5' RACE reads, yielding one entry per CDR3 protein. The sample records some 400,000 distinct CDR3 sequences, about 20% being singletons. Sequencing was done on a sample of blood, either unsorted or a sorted T cell fraction (not recorded which). The receptors shown here come from a male donor with ankylosing spondylitis. The CDR3 runs from the conserved cysteine through the conserved F or W. Each record gives: J gene, clone size, D gene, V gene, CDR3 DNA, CDR3 protein. D genes are given only for firm matches. Clone size is given for some rows only: seen once, a few or many times, or a class if the clone is expanded.

TRBJ1-5 few - TRBV4-1 TGCGCCAGCAGCCAAGATCGGCCAGGGTCTCAGCCCCAGCATTTT CASSQDRPGSQPQHF
TRBJ1-5 - - TRBV4-1 TGCGCCAGCAGCGAGGGGTATCAGCCCCAGCATTTT CASSEGYQPQHF
TRBJ1-5 - - TRBV20-1 TGCAGTGCCGCCCCTGACAGTAGCAATCAGCCCCAGCATTTT CSAAPDSSNQPQHF
TRBJ2-7 - - TRBV11-1 TGTGCCAGCAGCTCGGACATTTACGAGCAGTACTTC CASSSDIYEQYF
TRBJ2-3 - TRBD2 TRBV18 TGTGCCAGCTCACCTACTAGCGGGACGGTCTCGGATACGCAGTATTTT CASSPTSGTVSDTQYF
TRBJ2-1 few - TRBV19 TGTGCCAGTAGTGACGCTAGGGTTGGCGAGCAGTTCTTC CASSDARVGEQFF
TRBJ1-1 few - TRBV6-1 TGTGCCAGCAGGCCAACAGGACTTTCGAACACTGAAGCTTTCTTT CASRPTGLSNTEAFF
TRBJ2-3 - - TRBV5-8 TGTGCCAGCAGCATCAGGGGCACAGATACGCAGTATTTT CASSIRGTDTQYF
TRBJ2-5 - TRBD2 TRBV3-1 TGTGCCAGCAATGAGCCCGGGACTAGCGGTTTAGAGACCCAGTACTTC CASNEPGTSGLETQYF
TRBJ2-1 - TRBD2 TRBV20-1 TGCAGTGCTAGAGATACTAGCGGGAAATCTTACAATGAGCAGTTCTTC CSARDTSGKSYNEQFF
TRBJ1-5 - - TRBV7-9 TGTGCCAGCAGCTCGGGGGCCAATCAGCCCCAGCATTTT CASSSGANQPQHF